This T cell receptor (beta chain) emerged from a study of blood T cell repertoires in COVID-19. The overall study: There were acute and convalescent COVID-19 samples, and they came from the United States, Italy and Spain. In each case, the material was cDNA or gDNA derived from T cells, B-cell-depleted T cells, or PBMCs.

Source study methods: Reference gene primer amplification gave nucleated cell count estimates. Using immunoSEQ multiplex PCR, the repertoire was profiled, and TCRdb retains in-frame clones only, with some absent. V and J calls and clone size are those listed in that table; D and trimming were worked out from the DNA. The table lists under 140,000 clones, 76% of them singletons. This clone was counted only a few times. The material sequenced was peripheral blood. This TCR came from a woman older than 75 with acute or convalescent COVID-19.

CDR3 nucleotides: TGTGCCAGCAGCCATTATGGGCAGGGGCAAAACATTCAGTACTTC. It specifies CASSHYGQGQNIQYF. The chain links TRBV5-6 to TRBJ2-4; tentatively, D is TRBD1 (6 bases). With 4 bases removed from V and 5 bases from J, the gap between germline ends came to 16 bases. Germline V gives CDR1 SGHDT, CDR2 YYEEEE. The CDR3 is 15 amino acids.